This is a list of T cell receptor beta chains from one sample in a study of T cell repertoires in cytomegalovirus infection. MiXCR was run by TCRdb on the reads, yielding one entry per CDR3 protein. The repertoire includes 250,000 to 300,000 distinct CDR3 sequences, approximately 17% of them detected once, and around 43% sits in the top ten. Material for sequencing was CD8+ T cells from PBMCs. The source is a human donor in good health (CMV status not recorded). Some clones in this sample may be carry-over from other donors' samples. CDR3s include the opening cysteine and the closing phenylalanine or tryptophan. The D gene is left open where the match is weak. Rows may omit the clone size; those that give it use once, few, many or a size class.

J	size	D	V	CDR3	DNA
TRBJ1-1	many	.	TRBV7-9	CASSLVRGETEAFF	TGTGCCAGCAGCTTAGTTCGGGGAGAGACTGAAGCTTTCTTT
TRBJ2-1	.	TRBD2	TRBV5-1	CASRDSGGNNEQFF	TGCGCCAGCAGGGATAGCGGGGGCAACAATGAGCAGTTCTTC
TRBJ2-5	.	TRBD2	TRBV20-1	CSALPTSGGGPSRGETQYF	TGCAGTGCTCTCCCGACTAGCGGGGGGGGCCCGTCGAGAGGAGAGACCCAGTACTTC
TRBJ1-5	many	TRBD1	TRBV7-9	CASSDGTGGSNQPQHF	TGTGCCAGCAGCGACGGGACAGGGGGAAGCAATCAGCCCCAGCATTTT
TRBJ2-7	.	.	TRBV20-1	CSARDIGEQYF	TGCAGTGCTAGAGATATCGGCGAGCAGTACTTC
TRBJ1-1	.	TRBD1	TRBV6-6	CASRTSEGATEAFF	TGTGCCAGCAGAACGAGCGAGGGGGCCACTGAAGCTTTCTTT
TRBJ1-5	few	.	TRBV12-3/TRBV12-4	CASSFSGSNQPQHF	TGTGCCAGCAGTTTCTCAGGGAGCAATCAGCCCCAGCATTTT
TRBJ2-2	few	TRBD1	TRBV12-3/TRBV12-4	CASRALDRGQPTGELFF	TGTGCCAGCAGGGCTCTGGACAGGGGACAACCAACCGGGGAGCTGTTTTTT
TRBJ2-7	few	TRBD1	TRBV28	CASSLLGTAYEQYF	TGTGCCAGCAGTTTACTGGGGACAGCCTACGAGCAGTACTTC
TRBJ1-4	.	.	TRBV6-5	CASTPGLGGEKLFF	TGTGCCAGCACCCCAGGACTGGGCGGGGAAAAACTGTTTTTT
TRBJ2-7	.	.	TRBV7-9	CASSPRTEHPTYEQYF	TGTGCCAGCAGCCCGAGGACGGAGCACCCGACCTACGAGCAGTACTTC
TRBJ1-2	many	.	TRBV2	CATTGTQALNYGYTF	TGTGCCACTACCGGGACACAAGCCTTGAACTATGGCTACACCTTC
TRBJ2-2	many	.	TRBV4-1	CASSQGDSTNTGELFF	TGCGCCAGCAGCCAAGGAGACTCTACGAACACCGGGGAGCTGTTTTTT
TRBJ2-1	few	TRBD1	TRBV20-1	CSATSLGTGPLNEQFF	TGCAGTGCTACCTCTCTCGGGACAGGGCCCCTCAATGAGCAGTTCTTC
TRBJ1-5	.	TRBD1	TRBV20-1	CSATTVQGEGQPQHF	TGCAGTGCAACCACCGTACAGGGGGAAGGTCAGCCCCAGCATTTT
TRBJ2-1	.	.	TRBV29-1	CSVGQGGAYNEQFF	TGCAGCGTGGGGCAGGGGGGGGCCTACAATGAGCAGTTCTTC
TRBJ1-1	.	.	TRBV19	CASSITVNTEAFF	TGTGCCAGTAGTATTACCGTGAACACTGAAGCTTTCTTT
TRBJ2-7	.	.	TRBV4-3	CASSHTNNYEQYF	TGCGCCAGCAGCCACACTAATAACTACGAGCAGTACTTC
TRBJ2-5	many	TRBD2	TRBV7-2	CASSLGLVGETQYF	TGTGCCAGCAGCTTGGGACTAGTGGGGGAGACCCAGTACTTC
TRBJ2-2	.	.	TRBV4-3	CASSQDPQTGELFF	TGCGCCAGCAGCCAAGATCCGCAGACCGGGGAGCTGTTTTTT
TRBJ2-3	many	.	TRBV6-4	CASSDSPAGTDTQYF	TGTGCCAGCAGTGACTCCCCAGCGGGCACAGATACGCAGTATTTT
TRBJ2-5	.	.	TRBV20-1	CSVTTGVETQYF	TGCAGTGTTACTACGGGGGTTGAGACCCAGTACTTC
TRBJ2-7	.	.	TRBV2	CASSEATTVVYEQYF	TGTGCCAGCAGTGAAGCCACGACGGTGGTATACGAGCAGTACTTC
TRBJ2-2	.	TRBD2	TRBV29-1	CSSIGGGPGELFF	TGCAGCTCCATTGGGGGGGGACCCGGGGAGCTGTTTTTT
TRBJ2-5	many	.	TRBV7-8	CASSLGGLRETQYF	TGTGCCAGCAGCTTAGGGGGGTTGCGAGAGACCCAGTACTTC
TRBJ2-7	.	.	TRBV7-6	CASSLGDELNEQYF	TGTGCCAGCAGCTTGGGGGACGAACTGAACGAGCAGTACTTC